The following is a T cell receptor (beta chain) sequence with its context. The sample comes from a study of cytomegalovirus exposure and HLA in healthy donors. PCR primers comprised 60 Vbeta and 13 Jbeta primers. Clones were read by immunoSEQ multiplex PCR, and TCRdb kept only the in-frame ones, dropping some. The sample gives 150,000 to 200,000 clones, 65% to 85% of which show up once; around 3% is in the top ten. V was shortened by 6 bases and J by 0 bases, with 11 bases between the two germline ends. Germline CDR1 reads SNHLY; CDR2 reads FYNNEI. This CDR3 region has 15 residues. This chain uses TRBV2 with TRBJ1-4, with D possibly TRBD1 on 5 matching bases. This clonotype originated in a woman between 50 and 59 years old in good health and CMV-seropositive. Sample: PBMCs. The chain's CDR3 is CASRKTDATNEKLFF. As DNA, the CDR3 is TGTGCCAGCAGAAAGACAGACGCAACTAATGAAAAACTGTTTTTT.